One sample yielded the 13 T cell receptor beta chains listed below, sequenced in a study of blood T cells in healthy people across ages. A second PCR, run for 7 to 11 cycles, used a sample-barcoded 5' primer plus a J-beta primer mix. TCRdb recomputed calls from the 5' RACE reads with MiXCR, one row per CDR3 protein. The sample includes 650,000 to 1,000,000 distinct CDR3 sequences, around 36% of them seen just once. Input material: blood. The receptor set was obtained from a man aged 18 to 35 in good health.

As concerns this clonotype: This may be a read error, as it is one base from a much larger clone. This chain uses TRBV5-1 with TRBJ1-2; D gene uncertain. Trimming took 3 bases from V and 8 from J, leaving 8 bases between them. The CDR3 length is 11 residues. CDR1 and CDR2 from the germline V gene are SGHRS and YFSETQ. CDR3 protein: CASSSDSGYTF. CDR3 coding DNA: TGCGCCAGCAGCTCAGACTCGGGCTACACCTTC.

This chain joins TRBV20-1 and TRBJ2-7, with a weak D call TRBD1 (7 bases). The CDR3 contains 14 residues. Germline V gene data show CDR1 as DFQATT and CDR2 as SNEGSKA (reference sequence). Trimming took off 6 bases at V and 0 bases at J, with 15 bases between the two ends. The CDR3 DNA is TGCAGTGCGGGGGGACAGACCAGCTCCTACGAGCAGTACTTC. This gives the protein CSAGGQTSSYEQYF.

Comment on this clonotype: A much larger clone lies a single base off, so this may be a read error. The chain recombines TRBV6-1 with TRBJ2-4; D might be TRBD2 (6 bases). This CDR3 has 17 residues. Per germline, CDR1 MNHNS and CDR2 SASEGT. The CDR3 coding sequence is TGTGTCAGCAGTGAAGCGGGTGGCAGCCTAGCCAAAAACATTCAGTACTTC. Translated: CVSSEAGGSLAKNIQYF.

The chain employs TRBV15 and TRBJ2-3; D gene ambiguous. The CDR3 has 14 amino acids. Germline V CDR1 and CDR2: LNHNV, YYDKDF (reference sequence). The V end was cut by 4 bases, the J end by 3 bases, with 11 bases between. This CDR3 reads CATSNPRWTDTQYF. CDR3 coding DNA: TGTGCCACCAGCAACCCGAGGTGGACAGATACGCAGTATTTT.

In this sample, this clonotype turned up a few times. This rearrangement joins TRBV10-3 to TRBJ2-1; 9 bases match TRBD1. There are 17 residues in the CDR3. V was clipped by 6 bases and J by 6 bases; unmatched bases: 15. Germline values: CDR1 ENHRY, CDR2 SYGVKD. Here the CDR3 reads CAISPPPGQGSGNEQFF. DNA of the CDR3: TGTGCCATCAGCCCCCCCCCGGGACAGGGTTCGGGCAATGAGCAGTTCTTC.

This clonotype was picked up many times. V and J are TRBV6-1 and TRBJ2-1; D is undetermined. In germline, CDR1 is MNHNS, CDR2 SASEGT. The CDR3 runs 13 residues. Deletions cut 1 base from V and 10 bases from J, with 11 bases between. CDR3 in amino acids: CASSEVLRLEQFF. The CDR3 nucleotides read TGTGCCAGCAGTGAAGTTCTTAGGCTCGAGCAGTTCTTC.

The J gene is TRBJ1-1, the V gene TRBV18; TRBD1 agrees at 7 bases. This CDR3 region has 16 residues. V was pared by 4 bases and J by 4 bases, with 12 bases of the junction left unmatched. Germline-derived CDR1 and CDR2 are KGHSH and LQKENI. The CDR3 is CASSRGSTGRGTEAFF. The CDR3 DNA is TGTGCCAGCTCACGAGGATCGACAGGGAGAGGCACTGAAGCTTTCTTT.

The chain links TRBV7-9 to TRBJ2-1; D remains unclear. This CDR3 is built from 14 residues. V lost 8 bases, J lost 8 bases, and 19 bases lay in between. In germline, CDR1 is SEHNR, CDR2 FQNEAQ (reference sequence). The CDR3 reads CASFGRTHSDEQFF. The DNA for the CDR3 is TGTGCCAGCTTCGGTCGGACGCACTCGGATGAGCAGTTCTTC.

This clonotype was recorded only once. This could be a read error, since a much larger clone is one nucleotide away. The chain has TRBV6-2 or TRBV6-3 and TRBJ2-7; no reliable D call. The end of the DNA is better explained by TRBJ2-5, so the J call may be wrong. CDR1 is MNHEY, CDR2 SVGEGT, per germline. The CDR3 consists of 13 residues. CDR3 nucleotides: TGTGCCAGCAGTTACGTGACGGGAGAGACCCAGTACTTC. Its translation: CASSYVTGETQYF.

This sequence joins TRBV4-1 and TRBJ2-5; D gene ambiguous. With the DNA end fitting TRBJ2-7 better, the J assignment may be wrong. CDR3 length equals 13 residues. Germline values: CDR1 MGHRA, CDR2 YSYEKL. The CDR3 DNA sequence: TGCGCCAGCAGCCAAGCGTCGGCAACCGAGCAGTACTTC. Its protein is CASSQASATEQYF.

CDR3 amino acids: CSARGGEGGTEAFF. The CDR3 DNA reads as TGCAGTGCTAGGGGGGGGGAAGGAGGCACTGAAGCTTTCTTT. The chain recombines TRBV20-1 with TRBJ1-1; possible D gene TRBD1, 5 bases. CDR3 length equals 14 residues. The V end lost 3 bases, the J end lost 4 bases, and 15 bases lay between the germline ends. From germline, CDR1 is DFQATT and CDR2 SNEGSKA (reference sequence).

DNA of the CDR3: TGTGCCAGCAGCCAACGTGGGCTACAGGAAATAACCCAGTACTTC. It specifies CASSQRGLQEITQYF. The chain combines TRBV3-1 with TRBJ2-5, with D possibly being TRBD1 (5 bases). The CDR3 sequence is 15 residues long. Trimming shortened V by 2 bases and J by 8 bases, and 18 bases separated the two germline ends. Germline lookup yields CDR1 LGHDT and CDR2 YNNKEL (reference sequence).

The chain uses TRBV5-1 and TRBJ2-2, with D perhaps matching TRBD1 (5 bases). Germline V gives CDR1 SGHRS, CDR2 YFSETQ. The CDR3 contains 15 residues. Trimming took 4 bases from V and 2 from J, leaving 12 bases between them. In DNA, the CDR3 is TGCGCCAGCAGCATCCCGACAGAAAACACCGGGGAGCTGTTTTTT. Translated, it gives CASSIPTENTGELFF.